These 16 T cell receptor beta chains share one sample of origin, sequenced in a study of radiotherapy plus CTLA-4 blockade in lung cancer (dated by TCRdb to 2016 to 2019). Libraries were built with the immunoSEQ multiplex PCR assay. TCRdb took this table from immuneACCESS and kept in-frame rearrangements with V and J called. Such tables lack part of the clones; where checked against another copy, unresolved V genes explain under half of the gap, and the rest is unexplained. In this sample the table shows approximately 41,000 clones, under 80% of which occur a single time. The ten largest clones take up approximately 9% of the sample. The source was peripheral blood, collected from a patient treated with radiotherapy plus ipilimumab. The receptors shown here come from a human donor with non-small cell lung cancer who had stable disease on radiotherapy plus ipilimumab.

CDR3 protein: CASSLGQLGNTIYF. The CDR3 DNA is TGCGCCAGCAGCCTGGGACAGCTGGGAAACACCATATATTTT. The chain uses TRBV5-1 and TRBJ1-3; 7 bases are a match to TRBD1. The J segment lost 4 bases and the V segment lost 4 bases, leaving 5 bases of the junction unmatched. The CDR3 has 14 residues. Germline V gives CDR1 SGHRS, CDR2 YFSETQ. Based on the CDR3 plus reference TRBV5-1 and TRBJ1-3, the full variable domain is KAGVTQTPRYLIKTRGQQVTLSCSPISGHRSVSWYQQTPGQGLQFLFEYFSETQRNKGNFPGRFSGRQFSNSRSEMNVSTLELGDSALYLCASSLGQLGNTIYFGEGSWLTVV.

This chain uses TRBV11-2 with TRBJ1-5; 7 bases align to TRBD1. CDR1 is SGHAT, CDR2 FQNNGV, per germline. Trimming cost V 4 bases and J 3 bases; bases outside gene matches: 3. The CDR3 has 14 residues. DNA for the CDR3: TGTGCCAGCAGCTCGGGACAGCACAATCAGCCCCAGCATTTT. This gives the protein CASSSGQHNQPQHF.

V and J are TRBV10-2 and TRBJ2-3; TRBD2 agrees at 7 bases. V lost 2 bases, J lost 2 bases, and 4 bases stayed unmatched. The CDR3 covers 15 residues. Germline V CDR1 and CDR2: WSHSY, SAAADI. The CDR3 here is CASSEASGVTDTQYF. The CDR3 nucleotides read TGCGCCAGCAGTGAGGCCAGCGGGGTCACAGATACGCAGTATTTT.

In its sample, this clone was seen a few times. The chain combines TRBV5-6 with TRBJ2-1; 8 positions agree with TRBD2. Germline CDR1 SGHDT, CDR2 YYEEEE. Unmatched junction bases numbered 5, after V lost 4 bases and J lost 5 bases. There are 14 residues in the CDR3. As DNA, the CDR3 is TGTGCCAGCAGCGGCGGGGGGCCGAACAATGAGCAGTTCTTC. Its protein is CASSGGGPNNEQFF.

This chain joins TRBV5-1 and TRBJ2-3; D perhaps matches TRBD1 (5 bases). V dropped 0 bases and J dropped 0 bases, with 14 bases sitting between them. The CDR3 runs 17 residues. Germline loops: CDR1 SGHRS, CDR2 YFSETQ. CDR3 nucleotides: TGCGCCAGCAGCTTGGTGGGGCCGGCACATAGCACAGATACGCAGTATTTT. As protein: CASSLVGPAHSTDTQYF.

This clone showed up just a few times. The V call is TRBV7-2, the J call TRBJ1-4; D is undetermined. Germline V gene data show CDR1 as SGHTA and CDR2 as FQGNSA. The CDR3 loop spans 15 amino acids. V shed 1 base and J shed 8 bases, with 14 bases lying between them. CDR3: CASSLVASPGEKLFF. CDR3 DNA sequence: TGTGCCAGCAGCTTAGTTGCGAGCCCGGGAGAAAAACTGTTTTTT.

V usage is TRBV6-1 and J usage is TRBJ1-2; D is uncertain. The CDR3 spans 17 residues. CDR1 and CDR2 from the germline V gene are MNHNS and SASEGT. V was trimmed by 2 bases and J by 2 bases, leaving 18 bases between them. CDR3 sequence: CASSEPKVVGGNYGYTF. The CDR3 DNA sequence: TGTGCCAGCAGTGAACCCAAGGTAGTCGGAGGGAACTATGGCTACACCTTC.

This clone was detected a few times. The genes are TRBV2 and TRBJ2-7; tentatively, D is TRBD2 (7 bases). The CDR3 has 13 amino acids. Trimming shortened V by 2 bases and J by 4 bases, and 9 bases separated the two germline ends. The germline V gene has CDR1 SNHLY and CDR2 FYNNEI. The CDR3 region has the DNA TGTGCCAGCAGTGAACGGGGGGCGTACGAGCAGTACTTC. Translation: CASSERGAYEQYF.

V usage is TRBV2 and J usage is TRBJ2-1; D possibly corresponds to TRBD2 (5 bases). Trimming stripped 5 bases from V and 4 bases from J, with 9 bases between. The CDR3 covers 13 residues. CDR1 SNHLY and CDR2 FYNNEI come from the germline V gene. CDR3 coding DNA: TGTGCCAGCAGTTTCACTAGATACAATGAGCAGTTCTTC. Translation: CASSFTRYNEQFF.

The chain couples TRBV6-1 to TRBJ1-1; no clear D gene. With 6 bases removed from V and 1 base from J, the gap between germline ends came to 15 bases. CDR3 length: 15 residues. In germline, CDR1 is MNHNS, CDR2 SASEGT. The CDR3 DNA sequence: TGTGCCAGCAGGGTCGGGGAATCGGGGAACACTGAAGCTTTCTTT. Residues: CASRVGESGNTEAFF.

Here the CDR3 DNA reads TGTGCCAGCAGTGATCCGGGACAGAACTACGAGCAGTACTTC. This translates into CASSDPGQNYEQYF. The J gene is TRBJ2-7, the V gene TRBV27; TRBD1 matches at 7 bases. From germline, CDR1 is MNHEY and CDR2 SMNVEV (reference sequence). The CDR3 runs 14 residues. V trimming: 5 bases; J trimming: 3 bases; junction bases outside the gene matches: 7.

The chain is built from TRBV7-2 and TRBJ2-5, with a tentative D call TRBD1 (6 bases). The germline CDR1 and CDR2 sequences are SGHTA and FQGNSA. The length of the CDR3 is 16 residues. Trimming took off 7 bases at V and 5 bases at J, with 23 bases between the two ends. CDR3 DNA sequence: TGTGCCAGCACCCACTACGGTGGGGGCGCAGGGGAGACCCAGTACTTC. Amino acid sequence: CASTHYGGGAGETQYF.

J is TRBJ2-7 and V is TRBV30; weak D call: TRBD1 (6 bases). Germline V gives CDR1 GTSNPN, CDR2 SVGIG (reference sequence). Trimming cost V 0 bases and J 2 bases, with 8 bases left between them. There are 13 residues in the CDR3. As DNA, the CDR3 is TGTGCCTGGAGTGTACAGGGCACCTACGAGCAGTACTTC. Translated, it gives CAWSVQGTYEQYF.

The genes are TRBV6-1 and TRBJ1-5; the D gene is possibly TRBD1 (6 bases). This CDR3 is 13 amino acids long. Germline loops: CDR1 MNHNS, CDR2 SASEGT. The germline V and J ends were trimmed by 6 bases and 9 bases, with 15 bases remaining between them. In DNA, the CDR3 is TGTGCCAGCAGCGGGCAGGGGCGTCCGCCCCAGCATTTT. Protein sequence: CASSGQGRPPQHF.

The rearrangement links TRBV7-6 to TRBJ2-7; D might be TRBD2 (5 bases). The CDR3 contains 14 residues. V was clipped by 1 base and J by 1 base, with 8 bases between them. The germline V gene has CDR1 SGHVS and CDR2 FNYEAQ. For the CDR3, the DNA is TGTGCCAGCAGCTTAGATCCGGGGTCCTACGAGCAGTACTTC. This translates into CASSLDPGSYEQYF.

The chain carries TRBV18 and TRBJ1-1; 9 nucleotides line up with TRBD1. The V segment lost 5 bases and the J segment 3 bases; nucleotides outside the gene matches: 4. The CDR3 length is 14 residues. CDR1 and CDR2 (germline): KGHSH, LQKENI. The CDR3 sequence is CASSKTGGDTEAFF. The CDR3 bases are TGTGCCAGCTCAAAGACAGGGGGGGACACTGAAGCTTTCTTT.